The present T cell receptor beta chain was sequenced within a study of T cells in tuberculosis. The wider study: Within 7 days of starting treatment, or before, PBMC were stored.

The time point denotes: new active TB diagnosis, blood taken before or within 7 days of starting treatment. The data were produced by immunoSEQ multiplex PCR, yet TCRdb's version contains in-frame clones alone and is incomplete. The table records 25,000 to 35,000 clones, 92% of them present only once. In this sample, this clone turned up once. Its specificity is not known. The germline V gene has CDR1 LNHDA and CDR2 SQIVND (reference sequence). The CDR3 has 17 amino acids. V was clipped by 4 bases and J by 1 base; unmatched bases: 10. Study-level results: Active tuberculosis TCR-alpha repertoires lay closer to GMM-specific TCRs than IGRA-negative controls, suggesting clonal expansion. Active tuberculosis patients had shorter CDR3-alpha; the beta difference was nonsignificant.

This chain uses TRBV19 with TRBJ1-1; 9 bases fit TRBD1. The receptor's source is an adult with tuberculosis. Some clones in this sample may be carry-over from other donors' samples. Sequencing used PBMCs, obtained at tuberculosis diagnosis. This CDR3 is CASSTLKPGQGNTEAFF. For the CDR3, the DNA is TGTGCCAGTAGTACCCTTAAGCCGGGACAGGGGAACACTGAAGCTTTCTTT.